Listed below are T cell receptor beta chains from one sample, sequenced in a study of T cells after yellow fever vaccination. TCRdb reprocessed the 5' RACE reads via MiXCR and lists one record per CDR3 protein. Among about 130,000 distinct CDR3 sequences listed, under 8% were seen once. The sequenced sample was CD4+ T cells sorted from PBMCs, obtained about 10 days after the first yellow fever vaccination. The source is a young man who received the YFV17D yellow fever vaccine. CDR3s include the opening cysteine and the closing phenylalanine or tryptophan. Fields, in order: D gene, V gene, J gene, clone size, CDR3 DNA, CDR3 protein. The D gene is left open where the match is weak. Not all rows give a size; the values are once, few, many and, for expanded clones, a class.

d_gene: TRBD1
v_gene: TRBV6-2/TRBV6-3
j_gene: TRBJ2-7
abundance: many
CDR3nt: TGTGCCAGCAGTTCCAACAGGGGGACGCCCTACGAGCAGTACTTC
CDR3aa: CASSSNRGTPYEQYF

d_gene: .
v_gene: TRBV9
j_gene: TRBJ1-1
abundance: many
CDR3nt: TGTGCCAGCAGCGTAGAACCCCAGGAGAACACTGAAGCTTTCTTT
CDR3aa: CASSVEPQENTEAFF

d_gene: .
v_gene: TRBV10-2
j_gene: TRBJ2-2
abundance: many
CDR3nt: TGCGCCAGCAGACGTACCGGGGAGCTGTTTTTT
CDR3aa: CASRRTGELFF

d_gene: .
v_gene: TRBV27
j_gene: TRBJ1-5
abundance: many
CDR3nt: TGTGCCAGCAGTTTAAGGGAGACGAATCAGGCCCAGCATTTT
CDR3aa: CASSLRETNQAQHF

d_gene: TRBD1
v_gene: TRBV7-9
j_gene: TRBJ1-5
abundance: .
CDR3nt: TGTGCCAGCAGCGGGACAGGGGATCAGCCCCAGCATTTT
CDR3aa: CASSGTGDQPQHF

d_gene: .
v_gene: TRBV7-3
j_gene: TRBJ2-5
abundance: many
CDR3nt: TGTGCCAGCAGCTTATGCCCCCATTTAGCTTGGAGCAACAGGAAGGAGACCCAGTACTTC
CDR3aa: CASSLCPHLAWSNRKETQYF

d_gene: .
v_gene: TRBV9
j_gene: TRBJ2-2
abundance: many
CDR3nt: TGTGCCAGCCGGACGGCGAACACCGGGGAGCTGTTTTTT
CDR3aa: CASRTANTGELFF

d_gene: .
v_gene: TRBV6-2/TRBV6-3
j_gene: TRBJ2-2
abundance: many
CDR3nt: TGTGCCGGATCAACGTGGGACGGCTACACCGGGGAGCTGTTTTTT
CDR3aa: CAGSTWDGYTGELFF

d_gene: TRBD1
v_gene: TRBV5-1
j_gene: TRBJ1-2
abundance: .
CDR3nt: TGCGCCAGCAGCTTAGACAGGGGTCGGCACGGCTACACCTTC
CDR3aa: CASSLDRGRHGYTF

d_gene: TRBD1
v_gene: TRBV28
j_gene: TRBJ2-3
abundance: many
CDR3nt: TGTGCCAGCAGTCCGACAGGGCCCAAAAGCACAGATACGCAGTATTTT
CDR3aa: CASSPTGPKSTDTQYF